This T cell receptor beta chain is from a study of T-cell reconstitution after alpha-beta-depleted transplantation in children. It was with unique molecular identifiers that the TCRbeta library was prepared. TCRdb analysed the PCR reads with MiXCR anew, one entry per CDR3 protein. This sample yields roughly 500,000 distinct CDR3 sequences, of which under 15% are seen a single time; 5% to 6% belongs to the top ten. Trimming pared 4 bases from V and 4 bases from J, leaving 15 bases between. Germline CDR1 SGHRS, CDR2 YFSETQ. The CDR3 loop spans 14 amino acids. In this sample, this clonotype turned up many times.

Sequencing was performed on PBMCs from the stem cell graft donor, taken from the stem cell graft. This sequence originates from a human donor who donated a stem cell graft to a child with combined immunodeficiency. This rearrangement joins TRBV5-1 to TRBJ2-7; D may be TRBD2 (5 bases). Here the CDR3 DNA reads TGCGCCAGCAGCCGGGGAAGGCTTATTTACGAGCAGTACTTC. The encoded protein is CASSRGRLIYEQYF.